The 29 T cell receptor beta chains in this list originate from one sample, sequenced in a study of shared clonotypes between healthy human individuals. The protocol was immunoSEQ multiplex PCR, while the TCRdb copy is restricted to in-frame clones and leaves out a portion. The data contain approximately 2.5 million clones, roughly 93% of them singletons. The sequencing input was naive CD4+ T cells from PBMCs. Stated subset: CD45RA+ positively selected. All receptors derive from a man aged 18-30 years in good health. Some clones in this sample may be carry-over from other donors' samples.

This clone was observed a single time. The chain carries TRBV5-1 and TRBJ2-6, with D perhaps assigned TRBD1 or TRBD2 (5 bases each). Deletions cut 1 base from V and 3 bases from J, with 8 bases between. CDR1 is SGHRS and CDR2 is YFSETQ in the germline V gene. The CDR3 has 15 amino acids. The CDR3 region is CASSLMGDGANVLTF. CDR3 bases: TGCGCCAGCAGCTTGATGGGGGATGGGGCCAACGTCCTGACTTTC.

This rearrangement joins TRBV30 to TRBJ2-7, with 10 bases lining up with TRBD1. The V gene's germline CDR1 is GTSNPN and CDR2 SVGIG (reference sequence). This CDR3 contains 13 residues. With 4 bases clipped from V and 4 bases from J, the junction kept 4 bases outside the gene matches. CDR3: CAWNGQGGYEQYF. The CDR3 DNA is TGTGCCTGGAACGGACAGGGGGGATACGAGCAGTACTTC. Looking up the rest from reference TRBV30 and TRBJ2-7 gives the full variable domain: SQTIHQWPATLVQPVGSPLSLECTVEGTSNPNLYWYRQAAGRGLQLLFYSVGIGQISSEVPQNLSASRPQDRQFILSSKKLLLSDSGFYLCAWNGQGGYEQYFGPGTRLTVT.

The gene calls are TRBV19 and TRBJ2-3, with unresolved D. The CDR3 contains 14 residues. V lost 6 bases and J 0 bases, leaving 10 bases between the germline ends. Germline CDR1 reads LNHDA; CDR2 reads SQIVND (reference sequence). Here the CDR3 DNA reads TGTGCCAGTAGACCCCCCAGTAGCACAGATACGCAGTATTTT. The encoded protein is CASRPPSSTDTQYF.

Only one count was recorded for this clone. The chain is built from TRBV5-1 and TRBJ1-1, with a tentative D call TRBD1 (6 bases). CDR3 length equals 15 residues. Germline CDR1 is SGHRS and CDR2 is YFSETQ. V lost 0 bases to trimming and J lost 6 bases, with 15 bases between them. CDR3 sequence: CASSLEGHQGAEAFF. The CDR3, as DNA: TGCGCCAGCAGCTTGGAGGGACACCAAGGCGCTGAAGCTTTCTTT.

V and J are TRBV27 and TRBJ1-2; perhaps TRBD1 as D (6 bases). Germline CDR1 MNHEY, CDR2 SMNVEV (reference sequence). This CDR3 has 13 residues. Trimming pared 8 bases from V and 7 bases from J, leaving 17 bases between. The CDR3 DNA reads TGTGCCAGCTACGGGGCAGGGGAAGGTGGCTACACCTTC. Its translation: CASYGAGEGGYTF.

This clone came up once. The chain uses TRBV7-9 and TRBJ2-7; TRBD2 matches 8 bases. The CDR3 is 14 residues long. The germline CDR1 and CDR2 sequences are SEHNR and FQNEAQ (reference sequence). V shed 2 bases and J 5 bases; nucleotides not matched to a gene: 5. CDR3 coding DNA: TGTGCCAGCAGCTTAAACGGGAGGGCCGACGAGCAGTACTTC. Amino acid sequence: CASSLNGRADEQYF.

The chain recombines TRBV6-1 with TRBJ2-1; D not resolved. The CDR3 totals 11 residues. Trimming took off 7 bases at V and 4 bases at J, with 5 bases between the two ends. The germline V gene has CDR1 MNHNS and CDR2 SASEGT. The CDR3 sequence is CASTNYNEQFF. The CDR3 DNA is TGTGCCAGCACGAATTACAATGAGCAGTTCTTC.

This clone was seen just once. CDR3 in amino acids: CASSQPYRASGNEQYF. The CDR3 DNA sequence: TGTGCCAGCAGCCAACCCTACAGGGCCTCTGGGAACGAGCAGTACTTC. The chain couples TRBV4-2 to TRBJ2-7; D is possibly TRBD1 (6 bases). Germline V gene data show CDR1 as LGHNA and CDR2 as YNFKEQ. V was cut by 2 bases and J by 5 bases, with 19 bases left in between. The CDR3 has 16 residues.

The rearrangement links TRBV30 to TRBJ2-7; a possible D gene is TRBD1 (6 bases). Germline V gene lookup returns CDR1 GTSNPN and CDR2 SVGIG (reference sequence). The CDR3 extends over 17 amino acids. Trimming left V 1 base short and J 0 bases short, with 19 bases between. CDR3 bases: TGTGCCTGGAGTGCCGGGACACTTGATTTAAGCTCCTACGAGCAGTACTTC. As protein: CAWSAGTLDLSSYEQYF.

The chain couples TRBV2 to TRBJ2-2; 8 bases agree with TRBD2. Germline lookup yields CDR1 SNHLY and CDR2 FYNNEI. This CDR3 has 15 amino acids. V trimming: 5 bases; J trimming: 5 bases; junction bases outside the gene matches: 7. The CDR3 region has the DNA TGTGCCAGCAGTAGCGGGAGAGTAGGAACCGGGGAGCTGTTTTTT. Translating it yields CASSSGRVGTGELFF.

This CDR3 reads CAISEATGGNYGYTF. Written as DNA, the CDR3 is TGTGCCATCAGTGAGGCGACAGGGGGTAACTATGGCTACACCTTC. The J gene is TRBJ1-2, the V gene TRBV10-3; 9 nucleotides agree with TRBD1. This CDR3 contains 15 residues. In germline, CDR1 is ENHRY, CDR2 SYGVKD. V shed 2 bases, J shed 1 base, and the junction held 2 bases outside the gene matches.

This clone was picked up one time. The chain is built from TRBV6-5 and TRBJ1-3, with 8 bases fitting TRBD1. The CDR3 spans 15 residues. The ends lost 5 bases at V and 2 bases at J; junction bases unmatched: 5. CDR1 MNHEY and CDR2 SVGAGI come from the germline V gene. DNA for the CDR3: TGTGCCAGCAGTCCAAGGACAGGGACTGGAAACACCATATATTTT. It codes for CASSPRTGTGNTIYF.

This chain joins TRBV6-5 and TRBJ2-4; no clear D gene. V lost 2 bases and J lost 14, with 10 bases in between. The germline gives CDR1 MNHEY, CDR2 SVGAGI. The CDR3 is made up of 11 amino acids. The CDR3 protein is CASSYKGSEYF. CDR3 sequence (DNA): TGTGCCAGCAGTTACAAGGGTAGTGAGTACTTC.

This chain links TRBV11-1 with TRBJ1-1; D uncertain. The CDR3 consists of 16 residues. In germline, CDR1 is SGHAT, CDR2 FQDESV (reference sequence). V shed 3 bases and J shed 1 base, with 15 bases lying between them. The DNA for the CDR3 is TGTGCCAGCAGCTTGGACGGGATTCGTGGGAACACTGAAGCTTTCTTT. Translation gives CASSLDGIRGNTEAFF. Full variable domain (remainder filled in from reference TRBV11-1 and TRBJ1-1): EAEVAQSPRYKITEKSQAVAFWCDPISGHATLYWYRQILGQGPELLVQFQDESVVDDSQLPKDRFSAERLKGVDSTLKIQPAELGDSAMYLCASSLDGIRGNTEAFFGQGTRLTVV.

The genes are TRBV11-3 and TRBJ2-3, with 8 bases identical to TRBD2. This CDR3 contains 15 residues. After removal of 4 bases from V and 0 bases from J, the junction contained 3 bases not matched to a gene. The germline gives CDR1 SGHNT, CDR2 YENEEA. CDR3 sequence: CASSYSSGSTDTQYF. CDR3 coding DNA: TGTGCCAGCAGCTATTCTAGCGGGAGCACAGATACGCAGTATTTT.

This clone was detected once. Other nucleotide sequences from this sample produce the same CDR3. The chain has TRBV5-1 and TRBJ2-1, with D uncertain. Trimming stripped 0 bases from V and 5 bases from J, with 9 bases between. CDR1 and CDR2 from the germline V gene are SGHRS and YFSETQ. The CDR3 is made up of 14 amino acids. CDR3 region: CASSLDGLNNEQFF. CDR3 coding DNA: TGCGCCAGCAGCTTGGATGGGCTCAACAATGAGCAGTTCTTC.

The rearrangement links TRBV28 to TRBJ2-1, with D possibly matching TRBD1 (6 bases). V was clipped by 2 bases and J by 10 bases, with 12 bases between them. Germline V CDR1 and CDR2: MDHEN, SYDVKM. The CDR3 runs to 13 residues. The CDR3 DNA reads as TGTGCCAGCAGTTTAACACAGGGCAACGAGCAGTTCTTC. Translating gives CASSLTQGNEQFF.

CDR3 loop: CASSSSTIPGTQYF. CDR3 DNA sequence: TGCGCCAGCAGCTCAAGCACCATTCCTGGGACCCAGTACTTC. The genes are TRBV5-1 and TRBJ2-5; no firm D call. Germline V CDR1 and CDR2: SGHRS, YFSETQ. V was trimmed by 3 bases and J by 7 bases, leaving 16 bases between them. The CDR3 runs 14 residues. Full variable domain (rest looked up from reference TRBV5-1 and TRBJ2-5): KAGVTQTPRYLIKTRGQQVTLSCSPISGHRSVSWYQQTPGQGLQFLFEYFSETQRNKGNFPGRFSGRQFSNSRSEMNVSTLELGDSALYLCASSSSTIPGTQYFGPGTRLLVL.

The genes are TRBV7-2 and TRBJ1-1, with D tentatively TRBD1 (5 bases). V was shortened by 3 bases and J by 4 bases, with 9 bases between the two germline ends. Germline V CDR1 and CDR2: SGHTA, FQGNSA. CDR3 length equals 13 residues. CDR3 DNA: TGTGCCAGCAGCTTTCAGGGAGGCACTGAAGCTTTCTTT. Translated: CASSFQGGTEAFF.

V is TRBV11-3 and J is TRBJ2-5, with TRBD2 as a possible D gene (6 bases). Deletions cut 2 bases from V and 4 bases from J, with 17 bases between. CDR1 is SGHNT and CDR2 is YENEEA in the germline V gene. The CDR3 is 16 amino acids. CDR3 in amino acids: CASSLRGTGVGETQYF. As DNA, the CDR3 is TGTGCCAGCAGCTTAAGGGGCACGGGGGTTGGAGAGACCCAGTACTTC.

This clone was seen a single time. CDR3 DNA sequence: TGTGCCAGCAGCTTCTCGGGGAGGCTCACAGATACGCAGTATTTT. Protein product: CASSFSGRLTDTQYF. The J gene is TRBJ2-3, the V gene TRBV5-4; TRBD2 might be the D (6 bases). There are 15 residues in the CDR3. The V end lost 2 bases, the J end lost 2 bases, and 12 bases lay between the germline ends. CDR1 SGHNT and CDR2 YYREEE come from the germline V gene (reference sequence).

The chain employs TRBV11-2 and TRBJ2-2; TRBD2 matches at 9 bases. The V gene end was trimmed by 4 bases and the J gene end by 2 bases; junction bases not matched to a gene: 11. CDR3 length: 18 amino acids. From germline, CDR1 is SGHAT and CDR2 FQNNGV. The CDR3 region has the DNA TGTGCCAGCAGCTCGTCCTTCGGACTAGCGATAAACACCGGGGAGCTGTTTTTT. Protein product: CASSSSFGLAINTGELFF.

The gene calls are TRBV4-1 and TRBJ2-2, with D tentatively TRBD2 (5 bases). The ends were cut back, 6 bases at V and 2 bases at J, with 13 bases in the middle. This CDR3 region has 15 residues. CDR1 and CDR2 from the germline V gene are MGHRA and YSYEKL. The chain's CDR3 is CASSLAGLNTGELFF. DNA for the CDR3: TGCGCCAGCAGTTTGGCGGGCCTAAACACCGGGGAGCTGTTTTTT.

This chain connects TRBV5-6 to TRBJ1-2; D remains unclear. Germline values: CDR1 SGHDT, CDR2 YYEEEE. The length of the CDR3 is 13 residues. V lost 0 bases, J lost 4 bases, and 7 bases lay in between. The CDR3 DNA reads as TGTGCCAGCAGCTTGGCTGTCGGCTATGGCTACACCTTC. Translated: CASSLAVGYGYTF.

V gene TRBV7-9 combines with J gene TRBJ2-7; D is ambiguous. V was pared by 5 bases and J by 2 bases, with 10 bases between. The CDR3 consists of 13 residues. CDR1 is SEHNR and CDR2 is FQNEAQ in the germline V gene (reference sequence). The CDR3 sequence is CASSTPGTYEQYF. CDR3 in DNA: TGTGCCAGCAGCACCCCAGGTACCTACGAGCAGTACTTC.

The chain links TRBV7-9 to TRBJ2-5; 12 nucleotides line up with TRBD2. The J call is uncertain, as TRBJ2-7 better fits the DNA end. This CDR3 is built from 16 residues. Germline V gene data show CDR1 as SEHNR and CDR2 as FQNEAQ (reference sequence). The CDR3, as DNA: TGTGCCAGCAGCTACGGACTAGCGGGAAGTGGCTACGAGCAGTACTTC. This sequence encodes CASSYGLAGSGYEQYF.

The V gene is TRBV30, the J gene TRBJ2-4; D remains unclear. Trimming removed 5 bases from V and 0 bases from J, with 5 bases in between. The CDR3 extends over 12 amino acids. Per the germline V gene, CDR1 is GTSNPN and CDR2 is SVGIG (reference sequence). The CDR3 sequence: CAWVLAKNIQYF. The CDR3 DNA reads as TGTGCCTGGGTTCTAGCCAAAAACATTCAGTACTTC.

This CDR3 reads CASSPGQGYEQYF. CDR3 nucleotide sequence: TGTGCCAGCAGCCCGGGACAGGGTTACGAGCAGTACTTC. The chain recombines TRBV11-3 with TRBJ2-7, with 9 bases identical to TRBD1. Germline V lookup: CDR1 SGHNT, CDR2 YENEEA. This CDR3 contains 13 residues. The trim removed 5 bases at V and 4 bases at J, leaving 3 bases unmatched.

This clone has just a few counts. The chain combines TRBV5-5 with TRBJ1-1; D is perhaps TRBD1 (6 bases). V lost 4 bases and J 6 bases, leaving 16 bases between the germline ends. Germline CDR1 is SGHKS and CDR2 is YYEKEE (reference sequence). This CDR3 region has 14 residues. The CDR3 sequence is CASSPIGGHAEAFF. The CDR3 nucleotides read TGTGCCAGCAGCCCGATCGGGGGCCATGCTGAAGCTTTCTTT.